This TCR beta chain was found in a study of beta chain features in type 1 diabetes. Study-wide findings and caveats: Moderately but significantly shorter TCRB CDR3s were found in Type 1 diabetes patients in all four CD4+ subsets.

This clone has just a few counts. Its antigen is unknown. Expressed TCRB transcripts were sequenced after all isolated RNA was converted to cDNA. The table came from immunoSEQ multiplex PCR; TCRdb's copy has only in-frame clones and leaves some out. Of 300,000 to 450,000 clones detected, 8.5% to 10% appear once; the ten largest clones hold about 0.6%. CDR3 length: 17 residues. Trimming shortened V by 3 bases and J by 7 bases, and 22 bases separated the two germline ends. The germline CDR1 and CDR2 sequences are MDHEN and SYDVKM. V gene TRBV28 combines with J gene TRBJ1-5; D perhaps matches TRBD1 (5 bases). The material sequenced was central memory CD4+ T cells from blood. The receptor was derived from a man in his thirties or forties with type 1 diabetes. Here the CDR3 DNA reads TGTGCCAGCAGTTTTCTATATGGGGGATCTGTGGGGCAGCCCCAGCATTTT. This gives the protein CASSFLYGGSVGQPQHF.